These 15 T cell receptor beta chains originate from one sample sequenced in a study of blood T cell repertoires in COVID-19. Generated by immunoSEQ multiplex PCR, the TCRdb table keeps only in-frame clones and is missing some. The table has about 190,000 clones, around 89% seen once. Sequencing was carried out using peripheral blood. Every receptor here comes from a woman younger than 45 with acute or convalescent COVID-19.

This chain links TRBV28 with TRBJ2-7; no clear D. V was trimmed by 7 bases and J by 2 bases, leaving 15 bases between them. The CDR3 covers 14 residues. CDR1 is MDHEN, CDR2 SYDVKM, per germline. This CDR3 is CASTRPRVPYEQYF. The DNA for the CDR3 is TGTGCCAGCACCCGTCCCCGGGTTCCCTACGAGCAGTACTTC.

The V and J genes are TRBV3-1 (or the pseudogene TRBV3-2) and TRBJ1-3; 7 nucleotides line up with TRBD1. Germline V lookup: CDR1 LGHDT, CDR2 YNNKEL (reference sequence). The CDR3 consists of 14 residues. V dropped 4 bases and J dropped 4; count of bases not matched to a gene: 4. This CDR3 reads CASSPTGAGNTIYF. CDR3 DNA sequence: TGTGCCAGCAGCCCCACAGGGGCCGGAAACACCATATATTTT.

V gene TRBV3-1 (or the pseudogene TRBV3-2) combines with J gene TRBJ2-7; D not resolved. Germline CDR1 LGHDT, CDR2 YNNKEL (reference sequence). The V end lost 0 bases, the J end lost 4 bases, and 4 bases lay between the germline ends. The CDR3 extends over 12 amino acids. CDR3 amino acids: CASSQDIYEQYF. The DNA for the CDR3 is TGTGCCAGCAGCCAAGATATTTACGAGCAGTACTTC.

CDR3 residues: CASSQSTGGYEQYF. The CDR3 DNA follows: TGCGCCAGCAGCCAGTCGACAGGGGGCTACGAGCAGTACTTC. The chain employs TRBV4-1 and TRBJ2-7; 9 positions agree with TRBD1. The germline V gene has CDR1 MGHRA and CDR2 YSYEKL. The CDR3 runs to 14 residues. The trim removed 3 bases at V and 3 bases at J, leaving 3 bases unmatched.

The genes are TRBV4-2 and TRBJ2-3; 10 nucleotides align to TRBD2. The length of the CDR3 is 16 residues. The trim removed 1 base at V and 2 bases at J, leaving 3 bases unmatched. Per germline, CDR1 LGHNA and CDR2 YNFKEQ. The DNA for the CDR3 is TGTGCCAGCAGCCAAGGACTAGCGGGCGACACAGATACGCAGTATTTT. Its protein is CASSQGLAGDTDTQYF.

CDR3 sequence reads: CATSDWDTETQYF. In DNA form, the CDR3 reads TGTGCCACCAGTGATTGGGACACCGAGACCCAGTACTTC. V gene TRBV24-1 combines with J gene TRBJ2-5, with D possibly matching TRBD1 (6 bases). Trimming took off 2 bases at V and 5 bases at J, with 8 bases between the two ends. The CDR3 covers 13 residues. CDR1 KGHDR and CDR2 SFDVKD come from the germline V gene.

This chain joins TRBV25-1 and TRBJ2-1; D remains unclear. Germline V gene data show CDR1 as MGHDK and CDR2 as SYGVNS. This CDR3 has 14 amino acids. Trimming stripped 4 bases from V and 6 bases from J, with 13 bases between. CDR3 nucleotides: TGTGCCAGCAGTGGGGCAGGCCCCATCAATGAGCAGTTCTTC. This translates into CASSGAGPINEQFF.

In this sample, this clone turned up once. The chain employs TRBV6-5 and TRBJ2-1; a possible D gene is TRBD2 (5 bases). V lost 6 bases, J lost 14 bases, and 17 bases lay in between. Germline CDR1 is MNHEY and CDR2 is SVGAGI. The length of the CDR3 is 12 residues. CDR3 sequence (DNA): TGTGCCAGCAGAGGGTTGAGGGAATTGGAGTTCTTC. Translating gives CASRGLRELEFF.

V and J are TRBV28 and TRBJ2-7; TRBD2 might be the D (7 bases). The ends were cut back, 6 bases at V and 3 bases at J, with 18 bases in the middle. Germline V gene lookup returns CDR1 MDHEN and CDR2 SYDVKM. There are 15 residues in the CDR3. The CDR3 region has the DNA TGTGCCAGCAGCCTGCGGGGGCAAAGGAACTACGAGCAGTACTTC. This sequence encodes CASSLRGQRNYEQYF. Looking up the rest from reference TRBV28 and TRBJ2-7 gives the full variable domain: DVKVTQSSRYLVKRTGEKVFLECVQDMDHENMFWYRQDPGLGLRLIYFSYDVKMKEKGDIPEGYSVSREKKERFSLILESASTNQTSMYLCASSLRGQRNYEQYFGPGTRLTVT.

The chain combines TRBV19 with TRBJ2-3; D gene uncertain. Germline CDR1 and CDR2: LNHDA and SQIVND (reference sequence). Trimming removed 5 bases at V and 0 bases at J, with 12 bases between. The CDR3 loop spans 15 amino acids. CDR3 sequence reads: CASSLRGSSTDTQYF. CDR3 coding DNA: TGTGCCAGTAGTTTACGAGGTTCTAGCACAGATACGCAGTATTTT.

The V and J genes are TRBV29-1 and TRBJ2-3; possibly TRBD1 for D (5 bases). The CDR3 has 15 residues. With 6 bases removed from V and 4 bases from J, the gap between germline ends came to 20 bases. Germline CDR1 and CDR2: SQVTM and ANQGSEA. The CDR3 DNA reads TGCAGCGTGGCAGGCCCGGACATAAGGGCAGATACGCAGTATTTT. Translating gives CSVAGPDIRADTQYF.

The chain is built from TRBV6-4 and TRBJ2-7, with D tentatively TRBD1 (6 bases). Germline CDR1 reads MRHNA; CDR2 reads SNTAGT. This CDR3 is built from 10 residues. V lost 7 bases and J 6 bases, leaving 7 bases between the germline ends. The DNA of the CDR3 is TGTGCCAGCAAAGGGGGCGAGCAGTACTTC. It codes for CASKGGEQYF.

The V gene is TRBV19, the J gene TRBJ2-3; 11 nucleotides match TRBD1. The trim removed 10 bases at V and 2 bases at J, leaving 11 bases unmatched. CDR1 is LNHDA and CDR2 is SQIVND in the germline V gene (reference sequence). This CDR3 is 16 amino acids long. This CDR3 is CATRPGTGGFTDTQYF. CDR3 in DNA: TGTGCCACCAGGCCCGGGACAGGGGGTTTCACAGATACGCAGTATTTT. Looking up the rest from reference TRBV19 and TRBJ2-3 gives the full variable domain: DGGITQSPKYLFRKEGQNVTLSCEQNLNHDAMYWYRQDPGQGLRLIYYSQIVNDFQKGDIAEGYSVSREKKESFPLTVTSAQKNPTAFYLCATRPGTGGFTDTQYFGPGTRLTVL.

The J gene is TRBJ2-1, the V gene TRBV12-3 or TRBV12-4; D perhaps matches TRBD2 (5 bases). The CDR3 runs 12 residues. V gave up 5 bases and J gave up 15 bases, with 17 bases separating them. CDR3 sequence (DNA): TGTGCCAGCAGTCCTCCGAGAGGGAATACGTTCTTC. It encodes CASSPPRGNTFF.

The chain combines TRBV27 with TRBJ2-3; 7 positions agree with TRBD2. The germline CDR1 and CDR2 sequences are MNHEY and SMNVEV (reference sequence). J gave up 6 bases and V 3 bases, and 6 bases lay outside the gene matches. The CDR3 sequence is 14 residues long. CDR3 loop: CASSFIGRRDTQYF. CDR3 sequence (DNA): TGTGCCAGCAGTTTTATCGGGAGGAGGGATACGCAGTATTTT.